This T cell receptor (beta chain) was sequenced during a study of T cells in Graves' hyperthyroidism and ophthalmopathy. Study-level points and caveats: Blood shared most expanded thyroid clonotypes above 0.001.

V trimming: 0 bases; J trimming: 6 bases; junction bases outside the gene matches: 4. This CDR3 is 14 amino acids long. Looked up from germline, CDR1 is SGHRS and CDR2 is YFSETQ. Using RNA transcripts as the source, TCR beta CDR3 regions were amplified. The TCR CDR3 first-round RT-PCR relied on the HTBI primer set. TCRdb itself ran the multiplex PCR reads through MiXCR, one entry per CDR3 protein. The repertoire consists of 600,000 to 700,000 distinct CDR3 sequences, with around 15% occurring once and the leading ten covering approximately 4.2%. This clonotype has ten or more counts. Its matching antigen is unknown.

The chain carries TRBV5-1 and TRBJ2-7; TRBD1 agrees at 9 bases. This TCR was recovered from a woman in her 40s with Graves' ophthalmopathy. The sample was blood. CDR3 sequence: CASSLGDREREQYF. The CDR3 region has the DNA TGCGCCAGCAGCTTGGGGGACAGGGAACGCGAGCAGTACTTC. Drawing the rest from reference TRBV5-1 and TRBJ2-7, the complete variable domain is KAGVTQTPRYLIKTRGQQVTLSCSPISGHRSVSWYQQTPGQGLQFLFEYFSETQRNKGNFPGRFSGRQFSNSRSEMNVSTLELGDSALYLCASSLGDREREQYFGPGTRLTVT.